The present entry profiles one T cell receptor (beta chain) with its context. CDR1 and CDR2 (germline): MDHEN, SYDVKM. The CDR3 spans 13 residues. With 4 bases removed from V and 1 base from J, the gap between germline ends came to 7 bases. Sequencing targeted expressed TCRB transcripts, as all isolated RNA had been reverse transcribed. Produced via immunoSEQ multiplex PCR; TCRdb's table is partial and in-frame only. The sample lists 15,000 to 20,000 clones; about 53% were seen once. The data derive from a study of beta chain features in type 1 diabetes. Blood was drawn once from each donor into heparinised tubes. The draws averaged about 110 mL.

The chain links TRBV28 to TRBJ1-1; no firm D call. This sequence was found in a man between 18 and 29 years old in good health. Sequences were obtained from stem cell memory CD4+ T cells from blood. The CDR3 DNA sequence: TGTGCCAGCAGTTCCTATTCGAACACTGAAGCTTTCTTT. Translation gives CASSSYSNTEAFF.